This T cell receptor beta chain was retrieved from a study of neurological immune-mediated disorders (dated by TCRdb to between 2017 and 2020). With regard to the full study: Among the approximately 34 multiple sclerosis patients, relapsing-remitting MS was present in around 31 and secondary progressive MS was present in 3. The study compared peripheral blood TCR-beta repertoires of HTLV-I-associated myelopathy (HAM/TSP) patients, multiple sclerosis patients and healthy controls using UMI-based sequencing. Alongside PBMC samples, the set of more than 80 TCR-beta libraries contained longitudinal samples, technical triplicates, and paired CD4+ and CD8+ T-cell subsets that had been sorted. The cohort included about 70 subjects: some 14 with HAM/TSP, around 34 with multiple sclerosis, and approximately 20 healthy controls.

The paper's findings and limits, for the study overall: The MS cluster was not associated with any clinical or MRI features, and the authors stated that larger cohorts are needed. Phylogenetic analysis grouped repertoires from 18 of 34 MS patients into a cluster of related CDR3 sequences, suggesting a possible repertoire-level signature. The highest TCR clonal expansion was observed in HAM/TSP patients, whereas the lowest was observed in MS patients, even when compared with healthy controls. No identical CDR3 amino acid sequences were shared among expanded clones across subjects, suggesting private TCR-beta repertoires in all groups.

For unsorted PBMC libraries, 2 million PBMCs were used after storage in RNAlater at -80 degrees C until RNA extraction. The multiple sclerosis patients were enrolled in a US clinical protocol that evaluated disease progression with magnetic resonance imaging. Peripheral blood underwent Ficoll-Hypaque density gradient centrifugation to isolate PBMCs, which were then cryopreserved in liquid nitrogen. cDNA was synthesized by template-switch 5'RACE using a primer with a 10-nucleotide random unique molecular identifier that tagged each TCR transcript. Over 160 million TCR-beta sequences, covering 15-18 subjects, were produced in each sequencing run. Total RNA was extracted with the RNeasy kit. The KAPA Real-time Library Amplification kit was used to amplify TCR-beta VDJ regions with primers for the TCR constant region and the 5'RACE anchor. A first PCR added sample indexes and Illumina adaptors, after which a second PCR increased the library yield. After Ampure bead purification, the roughly 650 bp TCR product was size-selected on a 2% E-gel SizeSelection system. Library quality was checked on a Bioanalyzer, concentration was measured with Qubit, and libraries were quantified with the Kapa Library Quantification kit before pooling. Paired-end 2 x 150 bp sequencing of the libraries was performed on an Illumina HiSeq 2500. To increase sequence diversity, roughly 23-30% phiX was spiked into each library pool. Under the source paper's analysis protocol: Quality-filtered reads were processed with the UMI-based MiGEC pipeline, and over 85% of raw TCR sequences were removed by the MiGEC pipeline during error correction. IMGT germline references were used for aligning VDJ genes, and each clonotype was defined as a unique CDR3 amino acid sequence together with its V-J genes. Clonal expansion, Shannon diversity and CDR3 relatedness were evaluated with VDJtools (CalcPairwiseDistances, ClusterSamples), while phylogenetic trees were built in CLCbio workbench. Expanded clones were defined as having at least 8 unique UMIs, based on coefficient-of-variation modelling across technical triplicates. The raw public data were reprocessed by TCRdb itself: fastp quality trimming at Q25, MiXCR clonotype calling, in-frame beta chains only. Each entry merges the rows of one CDR3 protein and shows their most common DNA and genes. These V and J calls rely on TCRdb rather than the paper's analysis. The sample table records roughly 46,000 distinct CDR3 sequences; less than 2% of these occur just once. The ten largest clones represent 2.2% of the sample.

This clonotype showed up many times. There is no known antigen for this receptor. Base qualities are not recorded, but no much larger clone differs from it by a single base. Trimming costs V 1 base and J 7 bases, and their ends lie 16 bases apart. According to the germline V gene (reference sequence), CDR1 reads SEHNR and CDR2 reads FQNEAQ. From the cysteine through the phenylalanine, the CDR3 covers 15 amino acids. CDR3 DNA only is kept here, 45 bases in frame from base 1. The TCR was taken from a woman between 35 and 50 years old with multiple sclerosis. Sequencing input: PBMCs. The sequence joins TRBV7-9 to TRBJ1-2; the D segment could be TRBD1, given 5 matching bases. The DNA is as follows: TGTGCCAGCAGCTTAGACAGGACGGCGAGAGGTGGCTACACCTTC. It encodes CASSLDRTARGGYTF.